Listed below are T cell receptor beta chains from one sample, sequenced in a study of T cells in Graves' hyperthyroidism and ophthalmopathy. Each CDR3 protein is one row after TCRdb ran MiXCR on the multiplex PCR reads. The profile shows hundreds of thousands of distinct CDR3 sequences, about 45% of them singletons. Sequenced: peripheral blood or thyroid tissue (not recorded which). The origin of the receptors is an adult man with Graves' disease, either hyperthyroidism or ophthalmopathy (not recorded which). The conserved cysteine and the conserved F or W are not part of the CDR3 here. Each record gives: clone size, J gene, V gene, CDR3 protein. Size tells how often a clone was seen (once, few, many) or the class of an expanded clone, and some rows leave it out.

.	TRBJ1-1	TRBV7-2	ASSLVLDTEAF
few	TRBJ2-7	TRBV20-1	SARESGQY
many	TRBJ1-5	TRBV15	ATSRGWTGGGQPQH
.	TRBJ2-7	TRBV20-1	SAQVAGRATYEQY
.	TRBJ1-5	TRBV6-6	ASSYDGGSQPQH
.	TRBJ1-6	TRBV15	ASSYKSYNSPLH
few	TRBJ1-1	TRBV4-1	ASSPSAGYTEAF
many	TRBJ1-4	TRBV7-9	ASSFGATNEKLF
.	TRBJ2-7	TRBV12-3/TRBV12-4	ASSFGPDEQY
.	TRBJ1-1	TRBV19	ASRIAGSIEAF
once	TRBJ1-6	TRBV20-1	RASRGRSSYNSPLH
many	TRBJ1-3	TRBV7-9	ASSFDSTNTIY
.	TRBJ1-1	TRBV2	ASRDLGRRNTEAF
many	TRBJ2-7	TRBV2	ASSGTGVTYEQY
.	TRBJ1-5	TRBV6-1	ASRGSGQGGQPQH
.	TRBJ2-5	TRBV20-1	SARGGSGWNETQY
.	TRBJ1-4	TRBV5-8	ASSIAGGSGEKLF
few	TRBJ2-5	TRBV10-3	ASSAKRETQY
.	TRBJ1-2	TRBV25-1	ASSEWQDREDGYT
.	TRBJ1-4	TRBV10-3	AISEDRGEKLF
.	TRBJ2-5	TRBV5-4	ASSLRGPMREGLETQY
.	TRBJ1-5	TRBV7-2	ASGRDRGGAQH
once	TRBJ2-5	TRBV25-1	ASVDPSGRETQY